This T cell receptor (beta chain) was captured in a study of blood T cell repertoires in COVID-19. This clone was seen a single time. Only in-frame clones appear in the TCRdb table, and some are missing; sequencing was by immunoSEQ multiplex PCR. The repertoire has about 210,000 clones, around four fifths of them found once; the top ten carry 6% to 8.5%. Trimming removed 4 bases from V and 1 base from J, with 14 bases in between. The CDR3 is 15 amino acids. Germline loops: CDR1 SGHRS, CDR2 YFSETQ. Input material: peripheral blood. The chain carries TRBV5-1 and TRBJ1-1; no clear D. The clonotype comes from a woman aged 45-65 years with active or convalescent COVID-19. The CDR3 sequence: CASSINPTGNTEAFF. CDR3 DNA: TGCGCCAGCAGCATAAACCCTACCGGGAACACTGAAGCTTTCTTT.